This T cell receptor (beta chain) was sequenced in a study of vaccination effects on CD4 cells after COVID-19 (dated by TCRdb to 2022 to 2024). A note on the overall study: Each participant received two doses of an mRNA SARS-CoV-2 vaccine, either BNT162b2 or mRNA-1273. In both COVID-19 convalescent patients and infection-naive vaccine recipients, the study compared SARS-CoV-2 spike-specific CD4+ TCR repertoires from before mRNA vaccination with those from after it. The full study included 9 to 10 COVID-19 convalescent patients and a handful of SARS-CoV-2-naive healthy vaccine recipients. Cultures from other donors in the study were sequenced using the Oncomine TCR Beta short-read assay on an Illumina iSeq 100. What the study reported, not specific to this receptor: In healthy vaccine recipients, vaccine-induced clones were almost all SARS-CoV-2 mono-reactive, with only 1 of 255 being cross-reactive with common cold coronaviruses. Clones induced by infection and clones induced by vaccination both contracted markedly at late timepoints after vaccination, which fits with T cell responses waning over time. The study was limited by a small number of convalescent patients and lacked early post-infection timepoints.

To prepare the library, the immunoSEQ multiplex PCR assay was applied. DNA from the CD4+ T cells that had been cultured and isolated underwent TCR beta CDR3 sequencing. Processing in the source paper ran as follows. Non-productive TCR sequences were removed and reads were trimmed to the CDR3 region, keeping CDR3s of at least 7 amino acids. Antigen-specific clonotypes were identified with the MANAFEST web app by comparing expansion in peptide wells against reference cultures. To count as positive, a clone had to show expansion at FDR<0.05 compared with the reference and with all other wells, an odds ratio above 5, and a frequency above 0.1% in two replicate wells. Clonotypes significantly expanded in SARS-CoV-2 spike wells and in at least one common cold coronavirus spike condition were defined as cross-reactive. Using the stringdist R package, CDR3 similarity was measured by Levenshtein distance, and unrooted trees were constructed with ape in R 3.6.1. Drawn from immuneACCESS, this table holds only the in-frame rearrangements with V and J called that TCRdb kept. Clones are partly lost; checked studies trace under half to an unresolved V gene and leave the rest unexplained. The D gene and trimming were derived from the DNA, and the V and J assignments and clone size from that table. The sample table records under 85,000 clones; around four fifths of these occur just once. Jointly, the top ten make up about 1.7% of the sample.

This clone was counted between two and nine times. Its antigen target is currently unknown. No base-level quality is on record; no much larger clone is a single base apart. In the ViraFEST assay, PBMC were stimulated with viral peptide pools, and TCR sequencing was then used to find antigen-specific CD4+ T cell clonotypes based on their expansion. After about 10 days of culture, CD4+ T cells were isolated with the EasySep CD4+ T cell isolation kit. The absence of prior SARS-CoV-2 infection in healthy vaccine recipients was confirmed by negative nucleocapsid antibodies before and after vaccination. Each well held roughly 2.2 million PBMC cultured in IMDM containing approximately 5% human AB serum, around 10 IU/ml IL-2 and gentamicin, along with about 9.5 ug/ml peptides. On days 3 and 7, half of the culture medium was replaced with fresh IL-2-containing medium. Unless noted otherwise, every peptide stimulation condition was grown in triplicate wells. PBMC were separated from whole blood using Ficoll-Paque Plus gradient centrifugation and were then either cryopreserved at -140C or used fresh. The overlapping peptide pools covered the spike proteins of SARS-CoV-2 and of the common cold coronaviruses HCoV-NL63, HCoV-OC43 and HCoV-229E. The QIAamp micro DNA kit was used to extract genomic DNA from the cultured CD4+ T cells.

Ends trimmed: V by 1 base, J by 3 bases; bases unmatched to a gene: 4. The CDR1 and CDR2 encoded by the germline V gene are SGDLS and YYNGEE. The CDR3 starts with the cysteine, ends with the phenylalanine, and has 15 residues. Only the CDR3 region is kept as DNA, spanning 45 bases read in frame from base 1. This sample comprised CD4+ T cells from PBMCs cultured with HCoV-229E spike peptides, obtained before COVID-19 vaccination. The cell subset or site label for this specimen denotes: HCoV-229E spike overlapping peptide pool stimulation. The sequence was collected from a human donor who received a COVID-19 vaccine. The sequence is built from TRBV9 and TRBJ2-1; 7 bases in the junction line up with TRBD1. Here the CDR3 is given as CASSVSGQNYNEQFF. The nucleotides read TGTGCCAGCAGCGTATCGGGACAGAACTACAATGAGCAGTTCTTC. With the rest looked up from the reference TRBV9 and TRBJ2-1 genes rather than sequenced, the full variable domain is DSGVTQTPKHLITATGQRVTLRCSPRSGDLSVYWYQQSLDQGLQFLIQYYNGEERAKGNILERFSAQQFPDLHSELNLSSLELGDSALYFCASSVSGQNYNEQFFGPGTRLTVL.